Presented here are 16 T cell receptor beta chains from one specimen sequenced in a study of control samples from healthy donors and cancer patients. This table comes from immunoSEQ multiplex PCR, and its TCRdb copy is limited to in-frame clones, with some not included. This sample yields 50,000 to 70,000 clones, of which approximately 86% are seen a single time; roughly 3.8% belongs to the top ten. Material: blood. All receptors come from a man over 45 in good health.

The chain links TRBV19 to TRBJ2-5; 7 nucleotides match TRBD2. Germline-derived CDR1 and CDR2 are LNHDA and SQIVND (reference sequence). This CDR3 comprises 16 residues. V was clipped by 1 base and J by 4 bases; unmatched bases: 9. For the CDR3, the DNA is TGTGCCAGTAGTATAGCGGCTAGCGGAGGAGGAGAGACCCAGTACTTC. Protein product: CASSIAASGGGETQYF.

The J gene is TRBJ1-1, the V gene TRBV3-1 (or the pseudogene TRBV3-2); the D is unclear. V was cut by 10 bases and J by 8 bases, with 17 bases left in between. The CDR3 length is 12 residues. From germline, CDR1 is LGHDT and CDR2 YNNKEL (reference sequence). The CDR3: CATLGEGGEAFF. The CDR3 nucleotides are TGTGCCACCTTGGGAGAAGGCGGGGAAGCTTTCTTT.

The chain uses TRBV6-2 or TRBV6-3 and TRBJ2-7, with 14 positions matching TRBD2. With V trimmed by 5 bases and J by 1 base, 1 base remained unmatched. Germline assignment: CDR1 MNHEY and CDR2 SVGEGT. The CDR3 runs 15 residues. The CDR3 sequence is CASSGTSGSSYEQYF. The CDR3 nucleotides are TGTGCCAGCAGTGGGACTAGCGGGAGTTCCTACGAGCAGTACTTC.

The chain combines TRBV11-2 with TRBJ1-1; 9 bases agree with TRBD1. V lost 1 base and J lost 11; bases outside the gene matches: 8. The germline gives CDR1 SGHAT, CDR2 FQNNGV. This CDR3 spans 14 amino acids. The CDR3 sequence: CASSLAAGTGNAFF. In nucleotides, the CDR3 is TGTGCCAGCAGCTTAGCCGCCGGGACAGGGAACGCTTTCTTT.

The chain uses TRBV7-3 and TRBJ2-3; possible D gene TRBD2, 5 bases. Per germline, CDR1 SGHTA and CDR2 FQGTGA. This CDR3 comprises 14 residues. The ends were cut back, 5 bases at V and 5 bases at J, with 14 bases in the middle. CDR3 nucleotides: TGTGCCAGCAGCCCGGGGATTTATCGAGATACGCAGTATTTT. Translating it yields CASSPGIYRDTQYF.

V and J are TRBV30 and TRBJ2-1, with 11 bases that match TRBD1. V lost 0 bases to trimming and J lost 5 bases; unmatched junction nucleotides: 9. The CDR3 runs to 17 residues. The V gene's germline CDR1 is GTSNPN and CDR2 SVGIG (reference sequence). This CDR3 reads CAWSVVEGQGVHNEQFF. CDR3 in DNA: TGTGCCTGGAGTGTAGTTGAGGGACAGGGGGTACACAATGAGCAGTTCTTC.

The chain carries TRBV6-5 and TRBJ2-3; tentatively, D is TRBD1 or TRBD2 (5 bases each). CDR1 and CDR2 from the germline V gene are MNHEY and SVGAGI. V dropped 2 bases and J dropped 2 bases, with 11 bases sitting between them. The CDR3 has 15 residues. The CDR3 loop is CASSYGLGTTDTQYF. CDR3 in DNA: TGTGCCAGCAGTTACGGGCTAGGGACCACAGATACGCAGTATTTT.

The rearrangement uses TRBV13 and TRBJ1-3, with D unresolved. V was clipped by 6 bases and J by 1 base, with 16 bases between them. From germline, CDR1 is PRHDT and CDR2 FYEKMQ (reference sequence). There are 16 residues in the CDR3. The CDR3 reads CASSEGWVSSGNTIYF. CDR3 nucleotides: TGTGCCAGCAGTGAAGGTTGGGTTTCATCTGGAAACACCATATATTTT.

The table lists this clone with a count of one. The genes are TRBV9 and TRBJ2-3, with D perhaps TRBD2 (6 bases). The V end lost 3 bases, the J end lost 8 bases, and 13 bases lay between the germline ends. The CDR3 is made up of 13 amino acids. In germline, CDR1 is SGDLS, CDR2 YYNGEE. The CDR3 region is CASSAGIGGTQYF. CDR3 bases: TGTGCCAGCAGCGCCGGGATCGGGGGTACGCAGTATTTT.

The V gene is TRBV9, the J gene TRBJ2-2, with 11 bases that match TRBD2. The CDR3 spans 17 residues. V lost 4 bases and J lost 3; bases outside the gene matches: 8. The germline V gene encodes CDR1 SGDLS and CDR2 YYNGEE. The CDR3 sequence: CASSPWLAGGDTGELFF. The CDR3 nucleotides are TGTGCCAGCAGCCCATGGTTAGCGGGAGGGGACACCGGGGAGCTGTTTTTT. The full variable domain, in which reference TRBV9 and TRBJ2-2 provide the parts outside the CDR3, is DSGVTQTPKHLITATGQRVTLRCSPRSGDLSVYWYQQSLDQGLQFLIQYYNGEERAKGNILERFSAQQFPDLHSELNLSSLELGDSALYFCASSPWLAGGDTGELFFGEGSRLTVL.

This chain joins TRBV5-8 and TRBJ2-7; D remains unclear. CDR1 and CDR2 (germline): SGHTS, YDEGEE. This CDR3 region has 14 residues. V was pared by 4 bases and J by 2 bases, with 13 bases between. This CDR3 is CASSPDVFPYEQYF. The CDR3 DNA reads TGTGCCAGCAGCCCAGACGTCTTTCCCTACGAGCAGTACTTC.

A single count supports this clone. The chain carries TRBV30 and TRBJ1-6; D call uncertain. Germline CDR1 reads GTSNPN; CDR2 reads SVGIG (reference sequence). With 3 bases removed from V and 10 bases from J, the gap between germline ends came to 7 bases. The CDR3 spans 11 residues. The CDR3 DNA sequence: TGTGCCTGGAGGAGGAGGTCACCCCTCCACTTT. Protein sequence: CAWRRRSPLHF.

This clone was seen only once. The J gene is TRBJ1-1, the V gene TRBV2; D is possibly TRBD1 (5 bases). CDR3 length: 13 amino acids. The germline CDR1 and CDR2 sequences are SNHLY and FYNNEI. CDR3 sequence: CARGTDGNTEAFF. The CDR3 coding sequence is TGTGCGCGGGGGACGGATGGGAACACTGAAGCTTTCTTT.

The chain recombines TRBV11-2 with TRBJ2-1; 7 bases match TRBD1. The V segment lost 2 bases and the J segment 3 bases; nucleotides outside the gene matches: 1. There are 14 residues in the CDR3. Germline V lookup: CDR1 SGHAT, CDR2 FQNNGV. For the CDR3, the DNA is TGTGCCAGCAGCTTATCAGGGGGCTACAATGAGCAGTTCTTC. This gives the protein CASSLSGGYNEQFF.

Only a few counts were recorded for this clone. This chain links TRBV7-2 with TRBJ2-1; 7 bases fit TRBD2. With V trimmed by 5 bases and J by 6 bases, 7 bases remained unmatched. Germline V gives CDR1 SGHTA, CDR2 FQGNSA. This CDR3 spans 14 amino acids. CDR3 residues: CASSLLPSGNEQFF. As DNA, the CDR3 is TGTGCCAGCAGCCTTCTACCTAGCGGCAATGAGCAGTTCTTC.

The chain uses TRBV28 and TRBJ1-5, with D perhaps TRBD1 (6 bases). The CDR3 runs to 15 residues. Germline V gene sequence: CDR1 MDHEN, CDR2 SYDVKM. CDR3 sequence (DNA): TGTGCACATGAGGGGGGCAGGGTGGTAAATCAGCCCCAGCATTTT. This codes for CAHEGGRVVNQPQHF.